This TCR beta chain was sequenced during a study of shared clonotypes between healthy human individuals. The germline gives CDR1 SGHDT, CDR2 YYEEEE. Trimming left V 3 bases short and J 2 bases short, with 16 bases between. The CDR3 is 16 amino acids. At deep level, the assay was performed. Evenly divided among several immunoSEQ plates was the genomic DNA of each subset. The table came from immunoSEQ multiplex PCR; TCRdb's copy has only in-frame clones and leaves some out. The profile shows some 2.1 million clones, about 95% of them singletons. The naive CD8 population came from CD45RO-negative cells selected for CCR7, without terminally differentiated effector memory CD45RA+ cells. None of the donors, who were healthy HIV-negative adults, had recently had acute infections or vaccinations. Regarding the study as a whole: Among donors, the sharing of clonotypes was expected to be influenced by sequencing depth.

This clone has a single count. Antigen: not known. Sequenced material: naive CD8+ T cells sorted from blood. The origin of this receptor is a man between 18 and 35 years old in good health. This chain connects TRBV5-6 to TRBJ2-3; TRBD1 might be the D (6 bases). The CDR3 sequence is CASSWDRDTSTDTQYF. Written as DNA, the CDR3 is TGTGCCAGCAGCTGGGACCGGGACACTTCCACAGATACGCAGTATTTT.